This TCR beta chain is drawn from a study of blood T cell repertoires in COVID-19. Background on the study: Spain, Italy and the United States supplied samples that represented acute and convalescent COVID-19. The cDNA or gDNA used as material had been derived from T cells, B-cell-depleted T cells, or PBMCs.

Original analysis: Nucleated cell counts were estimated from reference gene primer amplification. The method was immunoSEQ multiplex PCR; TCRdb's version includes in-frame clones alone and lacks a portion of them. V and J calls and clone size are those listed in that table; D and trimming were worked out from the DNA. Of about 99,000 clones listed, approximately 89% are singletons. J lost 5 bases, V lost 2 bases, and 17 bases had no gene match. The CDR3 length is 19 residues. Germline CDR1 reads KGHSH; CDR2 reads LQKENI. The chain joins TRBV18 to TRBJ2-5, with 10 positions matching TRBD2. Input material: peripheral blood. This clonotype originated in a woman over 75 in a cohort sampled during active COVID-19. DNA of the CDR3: TGTGCCAGCTCACCAGCTTATGGAACTAGCGGGGAGCCAGGGGAGACCCAGTACTTC. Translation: CASSPAYGTSGEPGETQYF.